Below are 14 T cell receptor beta chains sequenced from a single sample in a study of blood T cell repertoires in COVID-19. Some clones are missing from TCRdb's copy, which holds only in-frame ones; the method was immunoSEQ multiplex PCR. The data hold about 110,000 clones, with 72% observed a single time. Sequencing used peripheral blood. The receptors were gathered from a woman aged 55-75 years with acute or convalescent COVID-19.

The genes are TRBV4-1 and TRBJ2-7; 14 bases agree with TRBD2. V shed 3 bases and J 2 bases; nucleotides not matched to a gene: 9. Germline V lookup: CDR1 MGHRA, CDR2 YSYEKL. The CDR3 spans 18 residues. DNA of the CDR3: TGCGCCAGCAGCCACGCCGACCTGGGACTAGCGGGGGCCTACGAGCAGTACTTC. Protein: CASSHADLGLAGAYEQYF.

CDR3 sequence reads: CASSWNGQGAGYTF. In DNA form, the CDR3 reads TGTGCCAGCAGCTGGAACGGACAGGGAGCTGGCTACACCTTC. This chain connects TRBV7-9 to TRBJ1-2; 8 bases match TRBD1. CDR1 and CDR2 (germline): SEHNR, FQNEAQ (reference sequence). The CDR3 runs to 14 residues. The ends lost 4 bases at V and 7 bases at J; junction bases unmatched: 8.

CDR3 DNA: TGTGCCAGCAGCTTCTCTACTCCGAGGGAAGCAACTAATGAAAAACTGTTTTTT. Residues: CASSFSTPREATNEKLFF. The rearrangement links TRBV7-9 to TRBJ1-4; D unresolved. The V end lost 3 bases, the J end lost 0 bases, and 17 bases lay between the germline ends. CDR3 length: 18 amino acids. Germline V gene data show CDR1 as SEHNR and CDR2 as FQNEAQ (reference sequence).

The V gene is TRBV27, the J gene TRBJ1-2, with TRBD1 matching over 7 bases. CDR3 length: 13 amino acids. J gave up 8 bases and V 6 bases, and 9 bases lay outside the gene matches. From germline, CDR1 is MNHEY and CDR2 SMNVEV (reference sequence). The CDR3 reads CASRRQGPGGYTF. The CDR3 nucleotides are TGTGCCAGCAGACGACAGGGTCCGGGGGGCTACACCTTC.

The rearrangement uses TRBV3-1 (or the pseudogene TRBV3-2) and TRBJ1-2; D is perhaps TRBD1 (6 bases). Germline CDR1 and CDR2: LGHDT and YNNKEL (reference sequence). The germline V and J ends were trimmed by 4 bases and 0 bases, with 21 bases remaining between them. This CDR3 comprises 18 residues. This CDR3 is CASSLLGQLTLANYGYTF. The CDR3 coding sequence is TGTGCCAGCAGCCTTCTTGGACAGCTAACTTTAGCTAACTATGGCTACACCTTC.

V is TRBV19 and J is TRBJ2-7, with 9 bases identical to TRBD1. Germline trimming cut 8 bases from V and 0 bases from J; bases unmatched to any gene: 8. The CDR3 contains 15 residues. Germline V lookup: CDR1 LNHDA, CDR2 SQIVND (reference sequence). CDR3 bases: TGTGCCAGTGTCTCGTCGGGACAGGGCTCCTACGAGCAGTACTTC. Amino acid sequence: CASVSSGQGSYEQYF.

V gene TRBV6-2 or TRBV6-3 combines with J gene TRBJ1-1; 8 bases agree with TRBD1. This CDR3 contains 14 residues. Per germline, CDR1 MNHEY and CDR2 SVGEGT. V was pared by 5 bases and J by 4 bases, with 6 bases of the junction left unmatched. CDR3 DNA sequence: TGTGCCAGCAGTAGGGACAGGCGGATCACTGAAGCTTTCTTT. Its protein is CASSRDRRITEAFF.

The chain employs TRBV9 and TRBJ1-2, with D tentatively TRBD1 (5 bases). Trimming removed 0 bases at V and 7 bases at J, with 13 bases between. Germline CDR1 and CDR2: SGDLS and YYNGEE. The CDR3 totals 14 residues. CDR3 coding DNA: TGTGCCAGCAGCGTAGATAGCCTCCAGGGTGGCTACACCTTC. Protein product: CASSVDSLQGGYTF.

This clone has just a few counts. The chain is built from TRBV3-1 (or the pseudogene TRBV3-2) and TRBJ1-1; 8 bases map to TRBD1. This CDR3 has 13 residues. The J segment lost 4 bases and the V segment lost 7 bases, leaving 5 bases of the junction unmatched. Germline values: CDR1 LGHDT, CDR2 YNNKEL (reference sequence). CDR3 loop: CASIRTGGTEAFF. The CDR3 region has the DNA TGTGCCAGCATCCGCACAGGGGGCACTGAAGCTTTCTTT.

V and J are TRBV13 and TRBJ2-7; tentative D call: TRBD2 (5 bases). Germline CDR1 and CDR2: PRHDT and FYEKMQ (reference sequence). V dropped 0 bases and J dropped 0 bases, with 6 bases sitting between them. The CDR3 has 14 residues. Here the CDR3 reads CASSLGGGSYEQYF. The CDR3 bases are TGTGCCAGCAGCTTAGGCGGAGGCTCCTACGAGCAGTACTTC.

The gene calls are TRBV18 and TRBJ1-1; possible D gene TRBD1, 5 bases. Trimming pared 2 bases from V and 1 base from J, leaving 5 bases between. This CDR3 is 13 amino acids long. Germline lookup yields CDR1 KGHSH and CDR2 LQKENI. The CDR3 reads CASSPTGNTEAFF. The DNA for the CDR3 is TGTGCCAGCTCACCAACAGGGAACACTGAAGCTTTCTTT. Together with reference TRBV18 and TRBJ1-1, the CDR3 gives the full variable domain: NAGVMQNPRHLVRRRGQEARLRCSPMKGHSHVYWYRQLPEEGLKFMVYLQKENIIDESGMPKERFSAEFPKEGPSILRIQQVVRGDSAAYFCASSPTGNTEAFFGQGTRLTVV.

V and J are TRBV30 and TRBJ2-7, with 8 nucleotides matching TRBD1. Germline trimming cut 1 base from V and 4 bases from J; bases unmatched to any gene: 3. Germline lookup yields CDR1 GTSNPN and CDR2 SVGIG (reference sequence). The CDR3 totals 13 residues. CDR3 region: CAWSGGTGYEQYF. The CDR3 DNA follows: TGTGCCTGGAGTGGGGGGACAGGATACGAGCAGTACTTC.

This chain joins TRBV7-9 and TRBJ1-5; weak D call: TRBD1 (5 bases). The CDR3 extends over 16 amino acids. Per germline, CDR1 SEHNR and CDR2 FQNEAQ (reference sequence). Trimming left V 3 bases short and J 0 bases short, with 12 bases between. The CDR3 loop reads CASSLRTPYSNQPQHF. For the CDR3, the DNA is TGTGCCAGCAGCTTGAGGACACCTTATAGCAATCAGCCCCAGCATTTT. The variable domain in full, with the rest retrieved from reference TRBV7-9 and TRBJ1-5, is DTGVSQNPRHKITKRGQNVTFRCDPISEHNRLYWYRQTLGQGPEFLTYFQNEAQLEKSRLLSDRFSAERPKGSFSTLEIQRTEQGDSAMYLCASSLRTPYSNQPQHFGDGTRLSIL.

The CDR3 DNA follows: TGTGCCACCAGCCAAATAGGGGGCGGTGGCAATCAGCCCCAGCATTTT. Translated, it gives CATSQIGGGGNQPQHF. The chain joins TRBV15 to TRBJ1-5; 7 bases are a match to TRBD1. Germline CDR1 and CDR2: LNHNV and YYDKDF (reference sequence). V lost 5 bases and J lost 2; bases outside the gene matches: 9. The CDR3 length is 16 residues.